This entry lists 30 T cell receptor beta chains sequenced from one sample in a study of siplizumab effects on memory and regulatory T cells. Only in-frame clones appear in the TCRdb table, and some are missing; sequencing was by immunoSEQ multiplex PCR. This table has fewer than 70,000 clones, about 90% appearing once. Sequenced: Tregs sorted from blood. The receptors were gathered from a human donor in good health.

This clone appeared once. V usage is TRBV5-1 and J usage is TRBJ1-1, with unresolved D. Germline V gene data show CDR1 as SGHRS and CDR2 as YFSETQ. The CDR3 length is 15 residues. Trimming stripped 2 bases from V and 1 base from J, with 12 bases between. The CDR3 DNA follows: TGCGCCAGCAGCTTAGATGCTGGGAGGAACACTGAAGCTTTCTTT. It codes for CASSLDAGRNTEAFF.

The CDR3 DNA follows: TGTGCCATCAGTGGGGACAGCGGGAGGGAGACCCAGTACTTC. Translating gives CAISGDSGRETQYF. The gene calls are TRBV10-3 and TRBJ2-5; TRBD2 matches 9 bases. This CDR3 region has 14 residues. Per germline, CDR1 ENHRY and CDR2 SYGVKD. The J segment lost 5 bases and the V segment lost 4 bases, leaving 5 bases of the junction unmatched.

This clone showed up just a few times. This chain links TRBV18 with TRBJ2-3; TRBD1 matches at 10 bases. In germline, CDR1 is KGHSH, CDR2 LQKENI. Unmatched junction bases numbered 5, after V lost 4 bases and J lost 4 bases. This CDR3 contains 15 residues. This chain's CDR3 is CASSQRTGGSDTQYF. In DNA form, the CDR3 reads TGTGCCAGCTCACAGAGGACAGGGGGTTCAGATACGCAGTATTTT.

V usage is TRBV7-3 and J usage is TRBJ2-6; D is unresolved. The germline V and J ends were trimmed by 5 bases and 2 bases, with 10 bases remaining between them. CDR1 and CDR2 (germline): SGHTA, FQGTGA. The CDR3 has 15 residues. Written as DNA, the CDR3 is TGTGCCAGCAGCCCGATGGAAACTGGGGCCAACGTCCTGACTTTC. Protein product: CASSPMETGANVLTF.

This chain uses TRBV4-2 with TRBJ2-1; no clear D. The CDR3 covers 14 residues. The V and J ends lost 1 base and 4 bases respectively, with 8 bases between them. Germline V lookup: CDR1 LGHNA, CDR2 YNFKEQ. For the CDR3, the DNA is TGTGCCAGCAGCCAAGCGGTCAGATACAATGAGCAGTTCTTC. Translation gives CASSQAVRYNEQFF.

V usage is TRBV19 and J usage is TRBJ1-5; D gene uncertain. V dropped 5 bases and J dropped 1 base, with 15 bases sitting between them. CDR3 length: 16 residues. Germline assignment: CDR1 LNHDA and CDR2 SQIVND (reference sequence). Here the CDR3 reads CASSPEGGWSNQPQHF. The CDR3 DNA reads TGTGCCAGTAGTCCCGAGGGAGGGTGGAGCAATCAGCCCCAGCATTTT.

The chain carries TRBV5-1 and TRBJ2-2, with 9 bases lining up with TRBD1. The trim removed 4 bases at V and 5 bases at J, leaving 9 bases unmatched. CDR1 SGHRS and CDR2 YFSETQ come from the germline V gene. The CDR3 contains 16 residues. The CDR3 bases are TGCGCCAGCAGCATTACCGGGACAGGGAATACCGGGGAGCTGTTTTTT. Translating it yields CASSITGTGNTGELFF.

This chain joins TRBV5-6 and TRBJ1-3; 7 bases are a match to TRBD1. The CDR3 runs to 14 residues. Germline V gene data show CDR1 as SGHDT and CDR2 as YYEEEE. Trimming removed 4 bases from V and 7 bases from J; junction bases left unmatched: 8. CDR3 protein: CASSAGQYRNTIYF. In nucleotides, the CDR3 is TGTGCCAGCAGCGCGGGACAGTACAGGAACACCATATATTTT.

This sequence joins TRBV10-3 and TRBJ2-3, with a weak D call TRBD1 (5 bases). V lost 8 bases and J lost 2, with 11 bases in between. The length of the CDR3 is 13 residues. Germline assignment: CDR1 ENHRY and CDR2 SYGVKD. The CDR3 reads CAIGQGLTDTQYF. The CDR3 coding sequence is TGTGCCATCGGGCAGGGCCTCACAGATACGCAGTATTTT.

The rearrangement links TRBV4-3 to TRBJ2-5; the D is unclear. The CDR3 sequence is 14 residues long. Deletions cut 0 bases from V and 4 bases from J, with 9 bases between. Germline CDR1 LGHNA, CDR2 YSLEER. CDR3 coding DNA: TGCGCCAGCAGCCAAGATCCGGTGACAGAGACCCAGTACTTC. Translated: CASSQDPVTETQYF.

The chain couples TRBV19 to TRBJ2-3; D ambiguous. CDR3 size: 18 residues. Germline V lookup: CDR1 LNHDA, CDR2 SQIVND (reference sequence). Between the trimmed V and J ends, which lost 5 bases and 0 bases, there was a span of 21 bases. The CDR3 DNA is TGTGCCAGTAGTCAAAAGACCATTAGCACGACTAGCACAGATACGCAGTATTTT. Protein sequence: CASSQKTISTTSTDTQYF. The full variable domain, rest sourced from reference TRBV19 and TRBJ2-3, is DGGITQSPKYLFRKEGQNVTLSCEQNLNHDAMYWYRQDPGQGLRLIYYSQIVNDFQKGDIAEGYSVSREKKESFPLTVTSAQKNPTAFYLCASSQKTISTTSTDTQYFGPGTRLTVL.

The J gene is TRBJ1-2, the V gene TRBV29-1, with 8 nucleotides matching TRBD1. The trim removed 3 bases at V and 4 bases at J, leaving 7 bases unmatched. The CDR3 spans 14 residues. The germline gives CDR1 SQVTM, CDR2 ANQGSEA. The CDR3 region has the DNA TGCAGCGTTGAGAAAGGCAGGGGGCTCTATGGCTACACCTTC. Amino acids: CSVEKGRGLYGYTF.

The genes are TRBV10-2 and TRBJ1-2; 11 bases fit TRBD1. The J segment lost 0 bases and the V segment lost 1 base, leaving 7 bases of the junction unmatched. The germline CDR1 and CDR2 sequences are WSHSY and SAAADI. This CDR3 is built from 18 residues. The CDR3 reads CASSEFGQGAMSNYGYTF. CDR3 DNA sequence: TGCGCCAGCAGTGAGTTCGGACAGGGGGCAATGTCTAACTATGGCTACACCTTC.

The rearrangement uses TRBV7-3 and TRBJ2-3; D remains unclear. V lost 2 bases to trimming and J lost 1 base, with 10 bases between them. CDR3 length equals 15 residues. Germline CDR1 reads SGHTA; CDR2 reads FQGTGA. The CDR3 reads CASSLGPPGTDTQYF. CDR3 in DNA: TGTGCCAGCAGCTTAGGGCCTCCGGGCACAGATACGCAGTATTTT.

The chain combines TRBV6-5 with TRBJ2-5; D is unclear. This CDR3 contains 11 residues. The germline V gene encodes CDR1 MNHEY and CDR2 SVGAGI. The V and J ends lost 7 bases and 5 bases respectively, with 8 bases between them. CDR3 DNA: TGTGCCAGCAAGAGGCTGGAGACCCAGTACTTC. This codes for CASKRLETQYF.

The chain has TRBV6-1 and TRBJ1-3, with TRBD1 as a possible D gene (6 bases). Germline V gene sequence: CDR1 MNHNS, CDR2 SASEGT. Trimming shortened V by 8 bases and J by 1 base, and 12 bases separated the two germline ends. This CDR3 has 14 amino acids. The CDR3 DNA sequence: TGTGCCAGCGGGAGACAGGCATCTGGAAACACCATATATTTT. It encodes CASGRQASGNTIYF.

This clone has a handful of counts. The rearrangement uses TRBV18 and TRBJ1-2; maybe TRBD1 (6 bases). Trimming pared 4 bases from V and 1 base from J, leaving 10 bases between. Germline lookup yields CDR1 KGHSH and CDR2 LQKENI. CDR3 length: 14 residues. The CDR3 spells CASSLMDSNYGYTF. CDR3 DNA: TGTGCCAGCTCACTAATGGACAGTAACTATGGCTACACCTTC.

The chain has TRBV6-5 and TRBJ1-1; 7 nucleotides align to TRBD1. V dropped 6 bases and J dropped 10; count of bases not matched to a gene: 14. CDR1 is MNHEY and CDR2 is SVGAGI in the germline V gene. The CDR3 consists of 14 residues. CDR3 residues: CASSPQPTTGRAFF. The CDR3 coding sequence is TGTGCCAGCAGCCCACAGCCGACGACAGGGAGAGCTTTCTTT.

This clone was counted once. This rearrangement joins TRBV30 to TRBJ2-3, with D unresolved. This CDR3 contains 11 residues. V was cut by 2 bases and J by 4 bases, with 4 bases left in between. Germline loops: CDR1 GTSNPN, CDR2 SVGIG (reference sequence). The CDR3 protein is CAWSPADTQYF. Written as DNA, the CDR3 is TGTGCCTGGAGTCCGGCAGATACGCAGTATTTT.

This clone was observed once. Germline is not matched at one junction end, which may reflect a read error. This sequence joins TRBV29-1 and TRBJ1-2; TRBD1 agrees at 7 bases. The CDR3 is 14 residues long. Germline loops: CDR1 SQVTM, CDR2 ANQGSEA. DNA for the CDR3: TGCAGCGTCGAAGGAGACAGGGCTGCCTATGGCTACACCTTC. Protein sequence: CSVEGDRAAYGYTF.

The rearrangement links TRBV11-3 to TRBJ2-5; TRBD1 matches at 7 bases. This CDR3 comprises 16 residues. Germline assignment: CDR1 SGHNT and CDR2 YENEEA. Germline trimming cut 5 bases from V and 2 bases from J; bases unmatched to any gene: 11. DNA for the CDR3: TGTGCCAGCAGCCCTAGGGGGACAGAGAGACAAGAGACCCAGTACTTC. It translates to CASSPRGTERQETQYF.

The V call is TRBV28, the J call TRBJ1-2; unclear D gene. The CDR3 extends over 12 amino acids. The ends were cut back, 2 bases at V and 8 bases at J, with 9 bases in the middle. Germline-derived CDR1 and CDR2 are MDHEN and SYDVKM. CDR3 bases: TGTGCCAGCAGTTTAGGTTACCACGGCTACACCTTC. It is translated as CASSLGYHGYTF.

This clone appeared once. The V gene is TRBV19, the J gene TRBJ1-2, with D maybe TRBD1 (5 bases). V lost 3 bases to trimming and J lost 3 bases, with 14 bases between them. Germline V gene lookup returns CDR1 LNHDA and CDR2 SQIVND (reference sequence). The CDR3 runs to 15 residues. The CDR3 loop is CASSISQPRDYGYTF. In DNA form, the CDR3 reads TGTGCCAGTAGTATTTCACAACCCAGGGACTATGGCTACACCTTC.

The gene calls are TRBV5-1 and TRBJ2-7; 10 positions match TRBD2. CDR1 SGHRS and CDR2 YFSETQ come from the germline V gene. The CDR3 runs 15 residues. The V gene end was trimmed by 4 bases and the J gene end by 0 bases; junction bases not matched to a gene: 4. The CDR3 reads CASSLSGRDSYEQYF. The DNA of the CDR3 is TGCGCCAGCAGCCTAAGCGGGAGGGACTCCTACGAGCAGTACTTC.

V is TRBV9 and J is TRBJ2-7; perhaps TRBD1 as D (8 bases). V was trimmed by 4 bases and J by 7 bases, leaving 18 bases between them. Germline-derived CDR1 and CDR2 are SGDLS and YYNGEE. The CDR3 covers 14 residues. The CDR3 sequence: CASSTGGVGGEQYF. CDR3 bases: TGTGCCAGCAGCACAGGGGGGGTCGGAGGGGAGCAGTACTTC.

The V and J genes are TRBV6-1 and TRBJ2-2; tentative D call: TRBD2 (5 bases). The V end lost 1 base, the J end lost 5 bases, and 8 bases lay between the germline ends. In germline, CDR1 is MNHNS, CDR2 SASEGT. This CDR3 is built from 14 residues. This CDR3 is CASSEVRGTGELFF. Written as DNA, the CDR3 is TGTGCCAGCAGTGAAGTCCGGGGAACCGGGGAGCTGTTTTTT.

This clone came up once. The V gene is TRBV25-1, the J gene TRBJ1-2; 8 bases match TRBD1. CDR1 is MGHDK, CDR2 SYGVNS, per germline. CDR3 length: 13 residues. V shed 8 bases and J 7 bases; nucleotides not matched to a gene: 9. The CDR3: CASGSGGMAGYTF. For the CDR3, the DNA is TGTGCCAGCGGCTCAGGGGGCATGGCTGGCTACACCTTC.

V and J are TRBV2 and TRBJ2-7, with 8 bases aligning to TRBD2. The V and J ends lost 5 bases and 0 bases, in that order; junction bases with no gene match: 12. The length of the CDR3 is 17 residues. Germline CDR1 reads SNHLY; CDR2 reads FYNNEI. CDR3 loop: CASSTPGMTSDSYEQYF. The CDR3 DNA sequence: TGTGCCAGCAGTACTCCGGGGATGACTAGCGACTCCTACGAGCAGTACTTC.

The chain recombines TRBV30 with TRBJ1-2; no clear D. Germline CDR1 reads GTSNPN; CDR2 reads SVGIG (reference sequence). V was cut by 3 bases and J by 8 bases, with 16 bases left in between. This CDR3 contains 13 residues. CDR3 amino acids: CAWSGRTVGGYTF. The CDR3 bases are TGTGCCTGGAGCGGACGGACGGTGGGAGGCTACACCTTC.

The V call is TRBV7-2, the J call TRBJ2-5; 7 nucleotides agree with TRBD1. V lost 6 bases to trimming and J lost 1 base; unmatched junction nucleotides: 2. From germline, CDR1 is SGHTA and CDR2 FQGNSA. The CDR3 extends over 13 amino acids. CDR3: CASSRTGQETQYF. The CDR3 DNA reads TGTGCCAGCAGTAGGACAGGCCAAGAGACCCAGTACTTC.